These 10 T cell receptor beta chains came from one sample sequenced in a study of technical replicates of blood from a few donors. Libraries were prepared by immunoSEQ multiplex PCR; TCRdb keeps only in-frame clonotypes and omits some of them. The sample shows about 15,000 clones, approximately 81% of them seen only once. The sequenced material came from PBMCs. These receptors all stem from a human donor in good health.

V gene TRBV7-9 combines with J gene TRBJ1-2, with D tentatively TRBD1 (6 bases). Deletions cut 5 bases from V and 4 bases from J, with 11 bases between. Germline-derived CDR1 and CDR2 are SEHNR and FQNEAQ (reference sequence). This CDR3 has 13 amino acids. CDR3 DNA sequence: TGTGCCAGCAGCCCAATGGGGGCCTATGGCTACACCTTC. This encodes CASSPMGAYGYTF.

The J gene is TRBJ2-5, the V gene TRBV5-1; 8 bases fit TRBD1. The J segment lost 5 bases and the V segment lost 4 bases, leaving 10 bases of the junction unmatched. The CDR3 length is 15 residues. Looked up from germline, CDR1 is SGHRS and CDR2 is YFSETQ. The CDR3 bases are TGCGCCAGCAGCACTTCGACAGGGGTAGGGGAGACCCAGTACTTC. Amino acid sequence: CASSTSTGVGETQYF.

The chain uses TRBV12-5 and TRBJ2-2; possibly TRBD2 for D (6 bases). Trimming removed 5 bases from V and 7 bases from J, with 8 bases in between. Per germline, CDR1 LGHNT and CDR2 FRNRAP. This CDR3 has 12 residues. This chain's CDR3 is CASGTSYGELFF. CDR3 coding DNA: TGTGCTAGTGGTACTAGCTACGGGGAGCTGTTTTTT.

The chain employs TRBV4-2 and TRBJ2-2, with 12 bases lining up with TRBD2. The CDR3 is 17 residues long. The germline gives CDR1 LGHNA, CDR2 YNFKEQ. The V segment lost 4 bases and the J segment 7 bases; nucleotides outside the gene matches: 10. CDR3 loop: CASSPSMLAGGDGELFF. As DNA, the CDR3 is TGTGCCAGCAGCCCCAGTATGCTAGCGGGAGGGGACGGGGAGCTGTTTTTT.

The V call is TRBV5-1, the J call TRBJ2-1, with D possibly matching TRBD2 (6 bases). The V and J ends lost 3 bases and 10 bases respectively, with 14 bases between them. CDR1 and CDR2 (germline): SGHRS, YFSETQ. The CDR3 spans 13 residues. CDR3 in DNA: TGCGCCAGCAGCTCGGGGGACTTCGGAGAGCAGTTCTTC. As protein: CASSSGDFGEQFF.

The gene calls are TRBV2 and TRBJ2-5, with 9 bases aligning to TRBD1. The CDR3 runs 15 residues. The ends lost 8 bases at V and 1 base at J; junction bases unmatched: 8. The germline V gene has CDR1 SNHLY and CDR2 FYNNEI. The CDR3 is CASSRVTGGQETQYF. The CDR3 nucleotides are TGTGCCAGCTCGAGAGTGACAGGGGGCCAAGAGACCCAGTACTTC.

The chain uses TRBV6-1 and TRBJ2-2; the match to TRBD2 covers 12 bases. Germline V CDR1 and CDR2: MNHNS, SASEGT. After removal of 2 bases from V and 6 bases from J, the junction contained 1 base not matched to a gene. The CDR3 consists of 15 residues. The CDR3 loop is CASSELAGGPGELFF. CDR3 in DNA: TGTGCCAGCAGTGAACTAGCGGGAGGGCCCGGGGAGCTGTTTTTT.

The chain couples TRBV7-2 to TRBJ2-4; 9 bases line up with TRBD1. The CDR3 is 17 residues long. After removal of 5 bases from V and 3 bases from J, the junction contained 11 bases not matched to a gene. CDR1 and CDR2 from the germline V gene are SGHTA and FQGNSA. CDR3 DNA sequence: TGTGCCAGCAGCGGCGTAGCAGACAGGGGGGTCAAAAACATTCAGTACTTC. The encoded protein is CASSGVADRGVKNIQYF. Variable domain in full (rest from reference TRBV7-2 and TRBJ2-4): GAGVSQSPSNKVTEKGKDVELRCDPISGHTALYWYRQSLGQGLEFLIYFQGNSAPDKSGLPSDRFSAERTGGSVSTLTIQRTQQEDSAVYLCASSGVADRGVKNIQYFGAGTRLSVL.

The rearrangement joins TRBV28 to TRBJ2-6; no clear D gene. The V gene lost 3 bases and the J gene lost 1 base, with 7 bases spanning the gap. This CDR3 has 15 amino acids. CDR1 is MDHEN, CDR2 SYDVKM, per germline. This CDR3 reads CASSFFSSGANVLTF. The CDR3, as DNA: TGTGCCAGCAGTTTCTTCTCTTCTGGGGCCAACGTCCTGACTTTC.

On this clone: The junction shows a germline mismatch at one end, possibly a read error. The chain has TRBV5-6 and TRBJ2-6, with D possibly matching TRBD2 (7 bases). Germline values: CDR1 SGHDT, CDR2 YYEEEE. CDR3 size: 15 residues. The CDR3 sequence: CASTLGGLGANVLTF. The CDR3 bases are TGTGCCAGCACCTTGGGGGGGCTCGGGGCCAACGTCCTGACTTTC. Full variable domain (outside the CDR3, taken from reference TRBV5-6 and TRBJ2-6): DAGVTQSPTHLIKTRGQQVTLRCSPKSGHDTVSWYQQALGQGPQFIFQYYEEEERQRGNFPDRFSGHQFPNYSSELNVNALLLGDSALYLCASTLGGLGANVLTFGAGSRLTVL.